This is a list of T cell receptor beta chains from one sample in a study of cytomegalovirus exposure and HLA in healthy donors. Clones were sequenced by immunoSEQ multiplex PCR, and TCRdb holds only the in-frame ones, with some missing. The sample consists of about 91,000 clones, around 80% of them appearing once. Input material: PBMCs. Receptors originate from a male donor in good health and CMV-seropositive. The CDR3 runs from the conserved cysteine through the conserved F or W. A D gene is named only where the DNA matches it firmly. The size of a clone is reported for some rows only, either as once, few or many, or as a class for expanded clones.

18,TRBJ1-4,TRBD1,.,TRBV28,CASSLFGRGRGSNEKLFF,TGTGCCAGCAGTTTATTTGGCAGGGGGCGCGGTTCTAATGAAAAACTGTTTTTT
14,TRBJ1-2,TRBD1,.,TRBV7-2,CASSSGQDSSGYTF,TGTGCCAGCAGCTCCGGACAGGACTCCTCTGGCTACACCTTC
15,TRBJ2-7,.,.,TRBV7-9,CASSSILRSSYEQYF,TGTGCCAGCAGCTCAATCTTGCGGAGCTCCTACGAGCAGTACTTC
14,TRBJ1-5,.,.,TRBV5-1,CASSPGGTDQPQHF,TGCGCCAGCAGCCCGGGGGGGACTGATCAGCCCCAGCATTTT
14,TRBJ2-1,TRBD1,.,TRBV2,CASSPGTGGKSWFF,TGTGCCAGCAGTCCCGGGACAGGGGGCAAATCATGGTTCTTC
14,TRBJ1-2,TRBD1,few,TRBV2,CASSRQGANYGYTF,TGTGCCAGCAGTAGACAGGGGGCAAACTATGGCTACACCTTC
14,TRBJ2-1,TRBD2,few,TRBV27,CASRGTSSYNEQFF,TGTGCCAGCAGGGGGACTAGTAGCTACAATGAGCAGTTCTTC
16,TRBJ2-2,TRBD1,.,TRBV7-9,CASSRSRGQGTGELFF,TGTGCCAGCAGCCGAAGCAGGGGGCAGGGGACCGGGGAGCTGTTTTTT
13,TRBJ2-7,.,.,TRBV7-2,CASSLGGSNEQYF,TGTGCCAGCAGCTTAGGGGGCTCTAACGAGCAGTACTTC
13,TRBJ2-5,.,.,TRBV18,CASSPLRGETQYF,TGTGCCAGCTCACCTCTCCGGGGAGAGACCCAGTACTTC
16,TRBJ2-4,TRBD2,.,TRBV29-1,CSVEETSGRRQNIQYF,TGCAGCGTTGAGGAGACTAGCGGGAGAAGACAAAACATTCAGTACTTC
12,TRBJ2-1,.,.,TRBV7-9,CASTNSYNEQFF,TGTGCCAGCACAAACTCCTACAATGAGCAGTTCTTC
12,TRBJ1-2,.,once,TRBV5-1,CASSLDRNGYTF,TGCGCCAGCAGCCTCGACAGGAATGGCTACACCTTC
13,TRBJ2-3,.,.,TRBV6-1,CASSSRGADTQYF,TGTGCCAGCAGCTCTAGAGGCGCAGATACGCAGTATTTT
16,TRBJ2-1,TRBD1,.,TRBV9,CASRGRQGREYNEQFF,TGTGCCAGCAGAGGAAGACAGGGCAGGGAATACAATGAGCAGTTCTTC
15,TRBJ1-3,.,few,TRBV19,CASSLRSRAGNTIYF,TGTGCCAGTAGTTTGCGCAGTCGGGCTGGAAACACCATATATTTT
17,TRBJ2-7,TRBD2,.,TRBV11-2,CASSSRPRTSGSYEQYF,TGTGCCAGCAGCTCAAGGCCCCGGACTAGCGGTTCCTACGAGCAGTACTTC
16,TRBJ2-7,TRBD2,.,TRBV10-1,CASSGTSGRKTYEQYF,TGCGCCAGCTCGGGGACTAGCGGGAGAAAAACCTACGAGCAGTACTTC
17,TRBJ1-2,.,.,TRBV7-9,CASSLLDSTKANYGYTF,TGTGCCAGCAGCTTATTAGACAGCACCAAAGCTAACTATGGCTACACCTTC
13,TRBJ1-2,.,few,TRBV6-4,CASSDSGPRGYTF,TGTGCCAGCAGTGACTCGGGGCCGCGCGGCTACACCTTC
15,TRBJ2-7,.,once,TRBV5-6,CASSLFSGINYEQYF,TGTGCCAGCAGCTTATTTTCAGGGATAAACTACGAGCAGTACTTC
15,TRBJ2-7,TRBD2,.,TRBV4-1,CASSQDPGGAYEQYF,TGCGCCAGCAGCCAAGATCCGGGAGGTGCCTACGAGCAGTACTTC
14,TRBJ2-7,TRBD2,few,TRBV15,CATSPGGAGYEQYF,TGTGCCACCTCTCCCGGGGGGGCAGGGTACGAGCAGTACTTC
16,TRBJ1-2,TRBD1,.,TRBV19,CASRGSVGDSFYGYTF,TGTGCCAGTCGGGGGTCCGTCGGGGACAGTTTCTATGGCTACACCTTC
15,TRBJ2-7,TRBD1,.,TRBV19,CASSSRDRGVYEQYF,TGTGCCAGTAGTTCCCGGGACAGGGGGGTCTACGAGCAGTACTTC
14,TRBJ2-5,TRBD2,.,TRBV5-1,CASSLGTRKETQYF,TGCGCCAGCAGCTTAGGGACTAGAAAAGAGACCCAGTACTTC
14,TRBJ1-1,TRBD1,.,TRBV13,CASSFYRGNTEAFF,TGTGCCAGCAGCTTCTACAGGGGTAACACTGAAGCTTTCTTT
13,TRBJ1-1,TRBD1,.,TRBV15,CATRTGQDAEAFF,TGTGCCACCAGGACAGGGCAGGACGCTGAAGCTTTCTTT
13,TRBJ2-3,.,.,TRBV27,CASSSWSAGTQYF,TGTGCCAGCAGTTCGTGGTCGGCGGGCACGCAGTATTTT
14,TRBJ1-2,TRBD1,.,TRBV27,CASSPQGAGYGYTF,TGTGCCAGCAGTCCCCAGGGGGCAGGGTATGGCTACACCTTC
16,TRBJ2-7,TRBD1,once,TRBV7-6,CASSLETGTGRYEQYF,TGTGCCAGCAGCTTAGAGACCGGGACAGGGCGGTACGAGCAGTACTTC
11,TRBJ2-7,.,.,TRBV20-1,CSALSGNEQYF,TGCAGTGCTCTTAGCGGTAACGAGCAGTACTTC
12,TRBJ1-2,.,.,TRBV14,CASSQAFYGYTF,TGTGCCAGCAGCCAAGCTTTCTATGGCTACACCTTC
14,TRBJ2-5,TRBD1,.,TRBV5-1,CASSLATGVETQYF,TGCGCCAGCAGCTTGGCCACAGGGGTTGAGACCCAGTACTTC
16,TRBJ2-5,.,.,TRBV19,CASSTPTAGIKETQYF,TGTGCCAGTAGTACCCCTACGGCAGGGATTAAAGAGACCCAGTACTTC
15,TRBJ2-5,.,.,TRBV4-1,CASSQRQARLETQYF,TGCGCCAGCAGCCAGAGACAGGCCCGGTTGGAGACCCAGTACTTC
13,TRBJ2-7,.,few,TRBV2,CASSEFVSYEQYF,TGTGCCAGCAGTGAGTTCGTCTCCTACGAGCAGTACTTC